The rows below give T cell receptor beta chains drawn from one sample of a study of early T cells in non-severe SARS-CoV-2 infection. One entry per CDR3 protein results from TCRdb running MiXCR on the 5' RACE reads. The profile shows some 64,000 distinct CDR3 sequences, roughly 9% of them singletons. The sequenced sample was whole blood, obtained at baseline. The receptors were gathered from an adult who was a healthcare worker with PCR-confirmed SARS-CoV-2 infection or an uninfected control (not recorded which). CDR3s include the opening cysteine and the closing phenylalanine or tryptophan. The D gene is left open where the match is weak. Size tells how often a clone was seen (once, few, many) or the class of an expanded clone, and some rows leave it out.

d_call j_call clone_size v_call cdr3_aa cdr3_nt
NA TRBJ1-1 few TRBV20-1 CSAIREPEAFF TGCAGTGCTATACGGGAGCCCGAAGCTTTCTTT
NA TRBJ2-1 few TRBV12-3/TRBV12-4 CASSPNPPSVTSYNEQFF TGTGCCAGCAGCCCAAACCCCCCTAGCGTAACCTCCTACAATGAGCAGTTCTTC
NA TRBJ2-2 many TRBV6-5 CASSYQGGDTGELFF TGTGCCAGCAGTTATCAGGGCGGAGACACCGGGGAGCTGTTTTTT
TRBD2 TRBJ2-3 NA TRBV27 CASSLIAGGPDTQYF TGTGCCAGCAGTTTAATAGCGGGAGGGCCAGATACGCAGTATTTT
NA TRBJ2-1 many TRBV20-1 CSARGGPYNEQFF TGCAGTGCTAGAGGCGGGCCCTACAATGAGCAGTTCTTC
TRBD2 TRBJ2-7 NA TRBV20-1 CSAHGALAGISYEQYF TGCAGTGCTCACGGGGCGCTAGCGGGAATCTCCTACGAGCAGTACTTC
NA TRBJ2-1 many TRBV11-2 CASSFAFPRSAAFNEQFF TGTGCCAGCAGCTTCGCATTTCCTCGGTCAGCGGCGTTCAATGAGCAGTTCTTC
NA TRBJ2-1 once TRBV9 CASSGGTPYNEQFF TGTGCCAGCAGCGGCGGGACACCTTACAATGAGCAGTTCTTC
NA TRBJ2-2 many TRBV20-1 CSARDPRGGRGTGELFF TGCAGTGCTAGAGACCCTAGGGGGGGCCGGGGCACCGGGGAGCTGTTTTTT
TRBD1 TRBJ1-5 few TRBV2 CASRDRDSSNQPQHF TGTGCCAGCAGGGACAGGGATTCTAGCAATCAGCCCCAGCATTTT
NA TRBJ2-2 few TRBV6-2/TRBV6-3 CASSYTGLAGELFF TGTGCCAGCAGTTACACAGGGCTGGCCGGGGAGCTGTTTTTT